This paragraph covers one T cell receptor (beta chain) sequence. Trimming took 6 bases from V and 4 from J; bases not matched to a gene: 4. CDR1 and CDR2 from the germline V gene are MNHEY and SVGAGI. This CDR3 comprises 14 residues. Time point noted: peripheral blood 6 weeks after treatment start. The sample belongs to a study of PD-L1 blockade in urothelial cancer. Study details: Bladder-origin urothelial cancer in males described about 90% of the 29 patients.

Data came from immunoSEQ multiplex PCR; TCRdb stores just in-frame clones and leaves some out. The data show around 87,000 clones, around four fifths seen once. The receptor was isolated from a man aged 65 to 85 with urothelial cancer. The starting material was PBMCs, obtained around atezolizumab (anti-PD-L1) treatment. This rearrangement joins TRBV6-5 to TRBJ1-5, with TRBD1 matching over 9 bases. CDR3: CASSWTGVNQPQHF. The CDR3 nucleotides read TGTGCCAGCAGCTGGACAGGGGTAAATCAGCCCCAGCATTTT.